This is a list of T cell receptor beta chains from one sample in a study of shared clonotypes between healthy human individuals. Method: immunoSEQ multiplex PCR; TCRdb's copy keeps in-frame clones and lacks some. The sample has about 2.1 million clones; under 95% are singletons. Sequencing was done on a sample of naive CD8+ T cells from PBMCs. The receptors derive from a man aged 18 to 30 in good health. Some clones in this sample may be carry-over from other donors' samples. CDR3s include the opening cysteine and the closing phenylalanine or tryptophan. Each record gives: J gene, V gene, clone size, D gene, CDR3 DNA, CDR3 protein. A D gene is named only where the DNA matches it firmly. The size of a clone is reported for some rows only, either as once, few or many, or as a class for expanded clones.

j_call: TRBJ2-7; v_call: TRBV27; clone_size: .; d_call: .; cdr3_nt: TGTGCCAGCAGTCCCTCCCTCGGCGGGAAGACCTACGAGCAGTACTTC; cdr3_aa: CASSPSLGGKTYEQYF
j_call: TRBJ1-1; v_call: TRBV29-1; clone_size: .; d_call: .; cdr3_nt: TGCAGCGGCTTCCTCGCTGAAGCTTTCTTT; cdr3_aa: CSGFLAEAFF
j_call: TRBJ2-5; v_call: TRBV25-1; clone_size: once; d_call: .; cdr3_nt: TGTGCCAGCAGTGAAGGAACAGGGCTAGAGACCCAGTACTTC; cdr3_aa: CASSEGTGLETQYF
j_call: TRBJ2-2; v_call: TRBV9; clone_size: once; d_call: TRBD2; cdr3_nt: TGTGCCAGCAGCGTAGTCCTAGCGGGGAACACCGGGGAGCTGTTTTTT; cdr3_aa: CASSVVLAGNTGELFF
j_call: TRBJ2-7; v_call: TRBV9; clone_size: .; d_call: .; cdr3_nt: TGTGCCAGCAGCTCTTGCCAACCCTACGAGCAGTACTTC; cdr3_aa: CASSSCQPYEQYF
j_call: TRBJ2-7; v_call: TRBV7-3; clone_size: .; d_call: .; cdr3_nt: TGTGCCAGCAGCCCAAGCGGAGACACCTACGAGCAGTACTTC; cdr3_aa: CASSPSGDTYEQYF
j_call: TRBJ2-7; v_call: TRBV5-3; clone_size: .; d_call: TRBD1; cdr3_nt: TGTGCCAGAAGCTTCTGGGACAGTTCCTACGAGCAGTACTTC; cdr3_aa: CARSFWDSSYEQYF
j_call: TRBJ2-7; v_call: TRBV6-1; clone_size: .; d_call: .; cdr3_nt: TGTGCCAGCAGTGAAAGTTTTCAGGGAAAGGACTACGAGCAGTACTTC; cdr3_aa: CASSESFQGKDYEQYF
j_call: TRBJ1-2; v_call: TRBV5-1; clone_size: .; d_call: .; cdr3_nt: TGCGCCAGCAGCTTGGCCCGGACAGACCCTAACTATGGCTACACCTTC; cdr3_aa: CASSLARTDPNYGYTF
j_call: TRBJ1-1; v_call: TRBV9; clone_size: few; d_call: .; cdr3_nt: TGTGCCAGCACATTGGGGTTTGGGAACACTGAAGCTTTCTTT; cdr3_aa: CASTLGFGNTEAFF
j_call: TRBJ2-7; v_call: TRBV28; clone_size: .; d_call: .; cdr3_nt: TGTGCCAGCAGTCGAGAGGGCTACGAGCAGTACTTC; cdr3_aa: CASSREGYEQYF
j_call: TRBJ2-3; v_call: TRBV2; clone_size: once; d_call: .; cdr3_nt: TGTGCCAGCAACCCCTTACCTTTTGGGGGCACAGATACGCAGTATTTT; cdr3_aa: CASNPLPFGGTDTQYF
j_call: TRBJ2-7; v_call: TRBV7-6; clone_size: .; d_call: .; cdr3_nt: TGTGCCAGCAGCTCAAACGTAGGGGGTTTCGAGCAGTACTTC; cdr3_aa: CASSSNVGGFEQYF
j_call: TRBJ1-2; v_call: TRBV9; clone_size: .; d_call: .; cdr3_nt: TGTGCCAGCAGCGGAACGGGGGCCAAAGATGGCTACACCTTC; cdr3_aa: CASSGTGAKDGYTF
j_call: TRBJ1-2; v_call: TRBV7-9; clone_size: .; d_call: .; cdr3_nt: TGTGCCAGCAGCTTTGGGACGGCCTGGGGCTACACCTTC; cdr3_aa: CASSFGTAWGYTF
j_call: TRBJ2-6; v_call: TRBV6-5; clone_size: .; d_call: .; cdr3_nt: TGTGCCAGCAGTACGGCCCCTCCCGGGGCCAACGTCCTGACTTTC; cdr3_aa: CASSTAPPGANVLTF
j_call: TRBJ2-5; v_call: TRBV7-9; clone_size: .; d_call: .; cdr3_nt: TGTGCCAGCAGCTACATCCTACCCGATAGCTTACAAGAGACCCAGTACTTC; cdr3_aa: CASSYILPDSLQETQYF
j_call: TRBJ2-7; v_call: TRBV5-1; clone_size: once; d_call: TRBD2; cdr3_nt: TGCGCCAGCAGCACCAATAGCGGGGCTAGCTCCTACGAGCAGTACTTC; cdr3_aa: CASSTNSGASSYEQYF
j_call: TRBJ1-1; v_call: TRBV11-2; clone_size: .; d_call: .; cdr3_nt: TGTGCCAGCAGCGCACCCCGGACACCCGGGAATCGAGCTTTCTTT; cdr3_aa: CASSAPRTPGNRAFF
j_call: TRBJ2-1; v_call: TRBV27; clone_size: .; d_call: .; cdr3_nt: TGTGCCAGCGAAGGGGCGAGCAATGAGCAGTTCTTC; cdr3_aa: CASEGASNEQFF
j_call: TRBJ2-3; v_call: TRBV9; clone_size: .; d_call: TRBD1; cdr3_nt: TGTGCCAGCAGCGCCGACGGGACAGTGAAAGATACGCAGTATTTT; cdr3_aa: CASSADGTVKDTQYF
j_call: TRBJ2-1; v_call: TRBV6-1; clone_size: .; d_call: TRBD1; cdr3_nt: TGTGCCAGCAGTGAAACCGGGACAGTCTCCTACAATGAGCAGTTCTTC; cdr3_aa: CASSETGTVSYNEQFF
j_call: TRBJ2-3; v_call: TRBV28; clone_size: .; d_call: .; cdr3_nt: TGTGCCGCCACGCAAATTACCGGGCCTCGCACAGATACGCAGTATTTT; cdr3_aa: CAATQITGPRTDTQYF
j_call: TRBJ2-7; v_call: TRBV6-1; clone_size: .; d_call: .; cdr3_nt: TGTGCCAGCAGTGAAGGAGTGGGACCTAACGAGCAGTACTTC; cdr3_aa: CASSEGVGPNEQYF
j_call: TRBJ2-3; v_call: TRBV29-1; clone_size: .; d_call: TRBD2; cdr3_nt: TGCAGCGTTGTCGGGAGCGGGAGCGAAACAGATACGCAGTATTTT; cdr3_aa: CSVVGSGSETDTQYF
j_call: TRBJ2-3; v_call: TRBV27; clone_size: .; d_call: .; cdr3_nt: TGTGCCAGCAGTCCCTCGGGACTGGGCACAGATACGCAGTATTTT; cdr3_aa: CASSPSGLGTDTQYF
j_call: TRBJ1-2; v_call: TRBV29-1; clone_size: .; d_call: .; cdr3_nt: TGCAGCGTTGAAGATCTGTCAGGAATCTATGGCTACACCTTC; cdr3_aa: CSVEDLSGIYGYTF
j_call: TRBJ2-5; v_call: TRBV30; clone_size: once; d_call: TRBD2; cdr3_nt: TGTGCCTGGAAACAAGGGACTAGCGGGGAAGAGACCCAGTACTTC; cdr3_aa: CAWKQGTSGEETQYF
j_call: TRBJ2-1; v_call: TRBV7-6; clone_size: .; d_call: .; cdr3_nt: TGTGCCAGCAGCTTGATGGGACCGAGGGTGGGGAATGAGCAGTTCTTC; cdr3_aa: CASSLMGPRVGNEQFF
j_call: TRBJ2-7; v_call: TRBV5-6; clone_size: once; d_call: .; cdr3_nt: TGTGCCAGCAGCCCGGACGGGGGCTACTACGAGCAGTACTTC; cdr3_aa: CASSPDGGYYEQYF
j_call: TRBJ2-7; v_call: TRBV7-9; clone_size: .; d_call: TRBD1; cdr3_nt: TGTGCCAGCAGCCTTACAGGGGCCGAGCAGTACTTC; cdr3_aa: CASSLTGAEQYF
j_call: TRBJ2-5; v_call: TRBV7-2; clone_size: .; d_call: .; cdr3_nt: TGTGCCAGCAGCTTTAGCGTGCAAGAGACCCAGTACTTC; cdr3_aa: CASSFSVQETQYF
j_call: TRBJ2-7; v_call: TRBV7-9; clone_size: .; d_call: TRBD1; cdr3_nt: TGTGCCAGCAGCCAGGACAGGGACGTGAGTAGCTTC; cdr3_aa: CASSQDRDVSSF
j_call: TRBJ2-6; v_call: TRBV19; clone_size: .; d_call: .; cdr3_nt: TGTGCCAGTTTCGGGTTCGGGGCCAACGTCCTGACTTTC; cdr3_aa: CASFGFGANVLTF
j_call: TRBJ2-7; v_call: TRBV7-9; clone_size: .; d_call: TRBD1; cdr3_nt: TGTGCCAGCAGTCCGGGACAGTCCTACGAGCAGTACTTC; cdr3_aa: CASSPGQSYEQYF
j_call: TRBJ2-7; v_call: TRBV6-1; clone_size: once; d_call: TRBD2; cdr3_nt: TGTGCCACCTACGGGACTAGCGGTACCTACGAGCAGTACTTC; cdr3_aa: CATYGTSGTYEQYF
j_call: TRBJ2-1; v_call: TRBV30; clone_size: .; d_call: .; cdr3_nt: TGTGCCTGGCAACATCGGGGTGGGCAGTTCTTC; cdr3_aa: CAWQHRGGQFF
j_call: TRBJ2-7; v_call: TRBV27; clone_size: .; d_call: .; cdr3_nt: TGTGCCAGCAGTTCTCAGAGCTTCCACACCTACGAGCAGTACTTC; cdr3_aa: CASSSQSFHTYEQYF
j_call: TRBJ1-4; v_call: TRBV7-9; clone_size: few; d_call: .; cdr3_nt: TGTGCCAGCAGCTTAAGACCTGAAAAACTGTTTTTT; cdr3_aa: CASSLRPEKLFF
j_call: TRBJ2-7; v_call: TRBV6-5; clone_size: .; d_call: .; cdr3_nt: TGTGCCAGCAGTTACTCCCGCGGGTCCATGGACGAGCAGTACTTC; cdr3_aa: CASSYSRGSMDEQYF
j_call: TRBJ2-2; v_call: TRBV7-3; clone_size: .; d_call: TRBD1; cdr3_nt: TGTGCCAGCAGCTCAGGGGGTTCCGGGGAGCTGTTTTTT; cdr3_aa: CASSSGGSGELFF
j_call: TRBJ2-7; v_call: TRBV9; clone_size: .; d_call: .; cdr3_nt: TGTGCCAGCAGCGTGGCCGGGACCTCCTACGAGCAGTACTTC; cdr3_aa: CASSVAGTSYEQYF
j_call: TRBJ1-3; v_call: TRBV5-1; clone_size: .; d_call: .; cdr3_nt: TGCGCCAGCAGTGTCGACGTGGTAGGCTCTGGAAACACCATATATTTT; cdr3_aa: CASSVDVVGSGNTIYF
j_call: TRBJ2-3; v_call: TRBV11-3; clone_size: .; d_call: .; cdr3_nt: TGTGCCAGCAGCTTAGGGGATGATACGCAGTATTTT; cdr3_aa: CASSLGDDTQYF
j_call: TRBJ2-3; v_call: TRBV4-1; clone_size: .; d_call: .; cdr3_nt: TGCGCCAGCAGCCAAGCGACAGTCCCGCCAGATACGCAGTATTTT; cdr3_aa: CASSQATVPPDTQYF
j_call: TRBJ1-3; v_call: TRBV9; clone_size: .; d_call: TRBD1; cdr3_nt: TGTGCCAGCAGCGACGGAACAGGGGCCTCTGGAAACACCATATATTTT; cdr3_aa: CASSDGTGASGNTIYF
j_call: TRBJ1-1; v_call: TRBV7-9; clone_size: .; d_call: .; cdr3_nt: TGTGCCAGCAGCCGGCCGACGGGTCTTAACACTGAAGCTTTCTTT; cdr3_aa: CASSRPTGLNTEAFF
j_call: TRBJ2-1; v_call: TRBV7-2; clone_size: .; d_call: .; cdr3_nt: TGTGCCAGCAGCTCCCCGGTACTAGCCATCAACAATGAGCAGTTCTTC; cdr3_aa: CASSSPVLAINNEQFF